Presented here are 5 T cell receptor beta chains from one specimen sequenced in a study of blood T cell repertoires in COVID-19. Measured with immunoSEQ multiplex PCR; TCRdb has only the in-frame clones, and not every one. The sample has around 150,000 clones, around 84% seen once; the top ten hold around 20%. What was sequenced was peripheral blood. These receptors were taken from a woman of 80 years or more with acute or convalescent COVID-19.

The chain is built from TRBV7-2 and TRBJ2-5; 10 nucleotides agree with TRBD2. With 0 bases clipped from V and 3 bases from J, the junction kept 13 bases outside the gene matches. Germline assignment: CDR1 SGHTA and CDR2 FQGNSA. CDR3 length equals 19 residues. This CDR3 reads CASSLARLAGQEMKETQYF. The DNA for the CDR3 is TGTGCCAGCAGCTTAGCTCGACTAGCGGGTCAGGAGATGAAAGAGACCCAGTACTTC.

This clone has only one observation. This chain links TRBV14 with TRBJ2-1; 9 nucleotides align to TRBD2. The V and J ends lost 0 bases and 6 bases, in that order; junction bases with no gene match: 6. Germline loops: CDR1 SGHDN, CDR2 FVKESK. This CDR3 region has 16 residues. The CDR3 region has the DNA TGTGCCAGCAGCCAAGATTCCTGGCGGGGGGGCAATGAGCAGTTCTTC. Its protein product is CASSQDSWRGGNEQFF.

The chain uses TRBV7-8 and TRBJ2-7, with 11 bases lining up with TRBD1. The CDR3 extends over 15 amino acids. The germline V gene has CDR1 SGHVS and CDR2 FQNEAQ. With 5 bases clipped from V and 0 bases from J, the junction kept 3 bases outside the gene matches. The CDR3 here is CASSHGTGGSYEQYF. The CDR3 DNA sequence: TGTGCCAGCAGCCATGGGACAGGGGGCTCCTACGAGCAGTACTTC.

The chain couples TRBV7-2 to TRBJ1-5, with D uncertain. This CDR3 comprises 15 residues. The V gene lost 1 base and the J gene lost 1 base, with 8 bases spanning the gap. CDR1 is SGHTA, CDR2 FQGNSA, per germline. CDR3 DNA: TGTGCCAGCAGCTTAGAACTGTTGAGCAATCAGCCCCAGCATTTT. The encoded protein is CASSLELLSNQPQHF.

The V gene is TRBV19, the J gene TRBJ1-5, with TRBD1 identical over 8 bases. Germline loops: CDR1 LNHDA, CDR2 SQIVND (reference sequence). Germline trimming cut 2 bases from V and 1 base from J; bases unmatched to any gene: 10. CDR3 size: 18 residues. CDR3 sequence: CASSIRGRGRNSNQPQHF. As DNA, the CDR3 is TGTGCCAGTAGTATACGCGGCAGGGGGCGTAACAGCAATCAGCCCCAGCATTTT.